This paragraph reports one T cell receptor beta chain. This entry belongs to a study of blood T cell repertoires in COVID-19. The V gene's germline CDR1 is MNHEY and CDR2 SVGAGI. CDR3 length equals 12 residues. The V end was cut by 5 bases, the J end by 7 bases, with 11 bases between. The repertoire was sequenced with immunoSEQ multiplex PCR; TCRdb's copy has only in-frame clones and lacks some. Among around 150,000 clones listed, 80% to 90% were seen once. This chain links TRBV6-5 with TRBJ1-2; no clear D. The receptor was derived from a man aged 55 to 70 with acute or convalescent COVID-19. Sequencing used peripheral blood. Here the CDR3 DNA reads TGTGCCAGCAGTATAACGAGTTTTGGCTACACCTTC. This gives the protein CASSITSFGYTF.